The entry that follows covers one TCR beta chain sequence. This clonotype appeared once. The target of this receptor is not known. The sample holds no much larger clone one base away, and base qualities are not on file. One read alone is a weak basis. This sample's treatment or condition label indicates: allogeneic hematopoietic cell transplantation with graft depleted of TCRalphabeta T cells and CD19 B cells. The transplant recipients were children given TCRalphabeta/CD19-depleted allogeneic hematopoietic cell grafts. The receptor library was made with PCR. TCRdb records Illumina HiSeq 2500 as the sequencer. TCR libraries were prepared with molecular barcoding, using unique molecular identifiers to normalize TCRbeta repertoire quantification. TCRdb's own reprocessing of the public reads used fastp at Q25 and MiXCR and kept productive beta chains. Here each entry gathers all rows of one CDR3 protein and keeps the most common genes and DNA. A total of about 490,000 distinct CDR3 sequences appear in this sample, roughly a tenth of them only once. The ten largest account for 2% of the sample.

The data stem from a study of T-cell reconstitution after alpha-beta-depleted transplantation in children (dated by TCRdb to about 2016). Turning to the overall study: Using TCR repertoire profiling, the study followed T-cell immune reconstitution in a quantitative way in children after TCRalphabeta/CD19-depleted allogeneic hematopoietic cell transplantation. Broader findings and caveats from the paper: In some patients, the high TCRbeta diversity seen at day 60 was put down to recipient T cells and intrathymic progenitors that had survived conditioning. The apparently early recovery of alphabetaT-cell counts about two months after transplant reportedly depended on only several hundred rapidly expanded clones that came from non-depleted graft cells. Hyperexpanded clone frequencies declined over subsequent months; after one year, T-cell counts and TCRbeta diversity were mostly attributed to newly produced T cells.

CDR3 length: 16 amino acids, cysteine to phenylalanine. Only the CDR3 portion is preserved as DNA: 48 bases, with reading frame beginning at the first base. V has 4 bases trimmed and J has 0 bases trimmed; junction bases matching no gene number 9. According to the germline V gene, CDR1 reads SGHTA and CDR2 reads FQGNSA. The source material was PBMCs, sampled before TCRalphabeta/CD19-depleted stem cell transplant. The receptor comes from a child younger than 10 with inherited bone marrow failure, due to receive a stem cell transplant. The chain is made from TRBV7-2 and TRBJ2-7; 7 bases in the middle match TRBD1. Here is the DNA: TGTGCCAGCAGCTGGCGCACAGGGGATACCTCCTACGAGCAGTACTTC. Its amino acids are CASSWRTGDTSYEQYF.